The 17 T cell receptor beta chains in this list originate from one sample, sequenced in a study of blood T cell repertoires in COVID-19. Profiled with immunoSEQ multiplex PCR; TCRdb holds only in-frame clones, not every one. The repertoire consists of 140,000 to 150,000 clones, with 78% occurring once and the leading ten covering less than 2%. Sequencing was performed on peripheral blood. Source of these receptors: a woman aged 60-75 years with acute or convalescent COVID-19.

This chain connects TRBV18 to TRBJ1-1; D possibly corresponds to TRBD1 (6 bases). The length of the CDR3 is 13 residues. Germline V lookup: CDR1 KGHSH, CDR2 LQKENI. V lost 6 bases and J 8 bases, leaving 16 bases between the germline ends. DNA of the CDR3: TGTGCCAGCTCTCAATACGGACAGCAGGAAGCTTTCTTT. Translation gives CASSQYGQQEAFF. The full variable domain, completed using reference TRBV18 and TRBJ1-1, is NAGVMQNPRHLVRRRGQEARLRCSPMKGHSHVYWYRQLPEEGLKFMVYLQKENIIDESGMPKERFSAEFPKEGPSILRIQQVVRGDSAAYFCASSQYGQQEAFFGQGTRLTVV.

This clone was detected a few times. The rearrangement uses TRBV5-4 and TRBJ2-3; TRBD2 might be the D (5 bases). The CDR3 spans 16 residues. Germline CDR1 SGHNT, CDR2 YYREEE (reference sequence). V dropped 0 bases and J dropped 2 bases, with 13 bases sitting between them. DNA for the CDR3: TGTGCCAGCAGCTTGGGAGGGAATGCACCCACAGATACGCAGTATTTT. It specifies CASSLGGNAPTDTQYF.

The rearrangement uses TRBV5-1 and TRBJ1-6, with 8 bases matching TRBD1. V was clipped by 4 bases and J by 7 bases; unmatched bases: 4. From germline, CDR1 is SGHRS and CDR2 YFSETQ. The CDR3 consists of 14 residues. The CDR3 sequence is CASSMGQANSPLHF. Written as DNA, the CDR3 is TGCGCCAGCAGCATGGGACAGGCGAATTCACCCCTCCACTTT.

This chain uses TRBV7-9 with TRBJ1-1; D might be TRBD1 (5 bases). The CDR3 contains 16 residues. The V gene lost 3 bases and the J gene lost 0 bases, with 14 bases spanning the gap. Looked up from germline, CDR1 is SEHNR and CDR2 is FQNEAQ (reference sequence). The CDR3 region has the DNA TGTGCCAGCAGCTTCGGCCCAGGGAATATGAACACTGAAGCTTTCTTT. Its translation: CASSFGPGNMNTEAFF. The full variable domain, rest sourced from reference TRBV7-9 and TRBJ1-1, is DTGVSQNPRHKITKRGQNVTFRCDPISEHNRLYWYRQTLGQGPEFLTYFQNEAQLEKSRLLSDRFSAERPKGSFSTLEIQRTEQGDSAMYLCASSFGPGNMNTEAFFGQGTRLTVV.

This chain uses TRBV3-1 (or the pseudogene TRBV3-2) with TRBJ2-6, with TRBD1 matching over 10 bases. CDR1 is LGHDT, CDR2 YNNKEL, per germline (reference sequence). The V segment lost 5 bases and the J segment 4 bases; nucleotides outside the gene matches: 8. The CDR3 is 17 residues long. The CDR3 nucleotides read TGTGCCAGCAGCTCTCGGGACAGGGGCGCGGGGGCCAACGTCCTGACTTTC. Translation gives CASSSRDRGAGANVLTF.

The V and J genes are TRBV2 and TRBJ2-1; D gene unclear. The germline V gene encodes CDR1 SNHLY and CDR2 FYNNEI. CDR3 length: 11 residues. CDR3 DNA: TGTTCCACGGGTTTCTACAATGAGCAGTTCTTC. Its translation: CSTGFYNEQFF.

The J gene is TRBJ2-7, the V gene TRBV11-3; 12 bases are shared with TRBD1. Per germline, CDR1 SGHNT and CDR2 YENEEA. The CDR3 is 15 residues long. The V gene end was trimmed by 5 bases and the J gene end by 4 bases; junction bases not matched to a gene: 6. The CDR3 protein is CASSRGTGGPYEQYF. CDR3 nucleotide sequence: TGTGCCAGCAGCCGGGGGACAGGGGGCCCGTACGAGCAGTACTTC.

This clone was seen more than once but under ten times. The genes are TRBV5-1 and TRBJ1-1; unclear D gene. This CDR3 region has 13 residues. Trimming stripped 4 bases from V and 6 bases from J, with 13 bases between. Germline V lookup: CDR1 SGHRS, CDR2 YFSETQ. This CDR3 is CASSPLAGAEAFF. DNA for the CDR3: TGCGCCAGCAGCCCCCTCGCGGGTGCTGAAGCTTTCTTT. Full variable domain (outside the CDR3, taken from reference TRBV5-1 and TRBJ1-1): KAGVTQTPRYLIKTRGQQVTLSCSPISGHRSVSWYQQTPGQGLQFLFEYFSETQRNKGNFPGRFSGRQFSNSRSEMNVSTLELGDSALYLCASSPLAGAEAFFGQGTRLTVV.

There are a few counts of this clone. V and J are TRBV30 and TRBJ2-3; the match to TRBD2 covers 9 bases. The CDR3 totals 14 residues. Germline V gene data show CDR1 as GTSNPN and CDR2 as SVGIG (reference sequence). Trimming took 2 bases from V and 3 from J; bases not matched to a gene: 3. The CDR3 DNA sequence: TGTGCCTGGAGTCTAGCGGGAACAACAGATACGCAGTATTTT. Amino acid sequence: CAWSLAGTTDTQYF.

The rearrangement links TRBV18 to TRBJ2-7, with a weak D call TRBD2 (5 bases). CDR1 and CDR2 (germline): KGHSH, LQKENI. V lost 2 bases and J lost 3, with 11 bases in between. CDR3 length: 14 amino acids. Written as DNA, the CDR3 is TGTGCCAGCTCACCAGGTTTCGGGAACTACGAGCAGTACTTC. Translated, it gives CASSPGFGNYEQYF.

The chain links TRBV24-1 to TRBJ2-7; D not certain. Germline V gene sequence: CDR1 KGHDR, CDR2 SFDVKD. The CDR3 extends over 10 amino acids. Deletions cut 11 bases from V and 6 bases from J, with 10 bases between. CDR3 sequence reads: CANEQCEQYF. CDR3 nucleotides: TGTGCCAACGAACAGTGCGAGCAGTACTTC.

The chain has TRBV2 and TRBJ2-2; D not resolved. CDR3 length: 16 amino acids. The germline CDR1 and CDR2 sequences are SNHLY and FYNNEI. Trimming left V 4 bases short and J 1 base short, with 13 bases between. The CDR3 coding sequence is TGTGCCAGCAGTGTCACTATAGTGAGGAACACCGGGGAGCTGTTTTTT. Translated: CASSVTIVRNTGELFF. Based on the CDR3 plus reference TRBV2 and TRBJ2-2, the full variable domain is EPEVTQTPSHQVTQMGQEVILRCVPISNHLYFYWYRQILGQKVEFLVSFYNNEISEKSEIFDDQFSVERPDGSNFTLKIRSTKLEDSAMYFCASSVTIVRNTGELFFGEGSRLTVL.

The CDR3 nucleotides read TGTGCCAGCAGCCCCCGGACAGGGCCAAACTATGGCTACACCTTC. Translation: CASSPRTGPNYGYTF. This chain joins TRBV7-9 and TRBJ1-2; 8 bases match TRBD1. V lost 5 bases to trimming and J lost 2 bases; unmatched junction nucleotides: 7. This CDR3 has 15 residues. Germline V gene lookup returns CDR1 SEHNR and CDR2 FQNEAQ (reference sequence).

The chain joins TRBV5-1 to TRBJ2-2; 9 nucleotides agree with TRBD2. V trimming: 7 bases; J trimming: 0 bases; junction bases outside the gene matches: 16. Looked up from germline, CDR1 is SGHRS and CDR2 is YFSETQ. The length of the CDR3 is 19 residues. CDR3 in DNA: TGCGCCAGCCATCACGGGCTAGCGGGGATTATTACGAACACCGGGGAGCTGTTTTTT. Translated: CASHHGLAGIITNTGELFF.

The gene calls are TRBV7-6 and TRBJ2-3, with TRBD1 identical over 9 bases. CDR3 length equals 16 residues. Germline assignment: CDR1 SGHVS and CDR2 FNYEAQ. Trimming took 5 bases from V and 3 from J; bases not matched to a gene: 9. The CDR3 DNA is TGTGCCAGCAGCGACAATGACAGGGGGTCGACAGATACGCAGTATTTT. Protein sequence: CASSDNDRGSTDTQYF.

The chain is built from TRBV6-1 and TRBJ2-1, with 7 bases matching TRBD1. The CDR3 consists of 18 residues. Germline CDR1 and CDR2: MNHNS and SASEGT. The junction had 12 bases not matched to a gene; V was cut back by 1 base and J by 3 bases. CDR3 sequence reads: CASSEGRATGRGYNEQFF. The CDR3 DNA is TGTGCCAGCAGTGAAGGTAGAGCGACAGGGAGAGGCTACAATGAGCAGTTCTTC.

V usage is TRBV6-6 and J usage is TRBJ2-7; D possibly corresponds to TRBD1 (6 bases). Trimming stripped 0 bases from V and 4 bases from J, with 10 bases between. Germline V CDR1 and CDR2: MNHNY, SVGAGI (reference sequence). This CDR3 spans 14 amino acids. DNA of the CDR3: TGTGCCAGCAGTTACTCCGGCAGGGGATACGAGCAGTACTTC. This codes for CASSYSGRGYEQYF.